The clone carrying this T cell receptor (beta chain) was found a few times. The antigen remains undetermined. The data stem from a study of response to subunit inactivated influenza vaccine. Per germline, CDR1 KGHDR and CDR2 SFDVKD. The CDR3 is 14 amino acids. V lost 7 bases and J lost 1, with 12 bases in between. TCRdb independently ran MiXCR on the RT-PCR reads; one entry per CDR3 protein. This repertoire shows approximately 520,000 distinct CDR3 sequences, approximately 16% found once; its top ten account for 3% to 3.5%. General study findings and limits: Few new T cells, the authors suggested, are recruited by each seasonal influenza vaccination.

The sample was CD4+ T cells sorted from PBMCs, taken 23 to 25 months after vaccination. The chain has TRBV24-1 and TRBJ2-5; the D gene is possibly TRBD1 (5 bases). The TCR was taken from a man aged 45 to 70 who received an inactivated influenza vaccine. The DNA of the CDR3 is TGTGCCACCAGAAACAGGCCTATCCAAGAGACCCAGTACTTC. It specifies CATRNRPIQETQYF.